This TCR beta chain stems from a study of blood T cell repertoires in COVID-19. The CDR3 is made up of 15 amino acids. Germline CDR1 reads SGHVS; CDR2 reads FNYEAQ. The V gene lost 5 bases and the J gene lost 6 bases, with 18 bases spanning the gap. The protocol was immunoSEQ multiplex PCR, while the TCRdb copy is restricted to in-frame clones and leaves out a portion. Here the sample spans some 150,000 clones, roughly 78% being singletons. Sequencing was carried out using PBMCs or T cells enriched from blood (not recorded which). The gene calls are TRBV7-6 and TRBJ2-3, with D perhaps TRBD2 (6 bases). This receptor was obtained from a woman between 45 and 65 years old who had recovered from COVID-19. The DNA for the CDR3 is TGTGCCAGCAGCACACCGGGAACTCGGGGGGATACGCAGTATTTT. It translates to CASSTPGTRGDTQYF.